Listed below are T cell receptor beta chains from one sample, sequenced in a study of HIV-infected patients and healthy controls. TCRdb re-called the 5' RACE reads with MiXCR, one entry per CDR3 protein. This table has tens of thousands of distinct CDR3 sequences, about 15% appearing once. Sequenced input: CD4+ T cells from blood. These receptors originate from a human donor in good health. CDR3s include the opening cysteine and the closing phenylalanine or tryptophan. The D gene is left open where the match is weak. Where a row states a size, it is once, few, many or the class of an expanded clone; other rows omit it.

CDR3: CSGRVAQETQYF; DNA: TGCAGCGGTCGGGTTGCCCAAGAGACCCAGTACTTC; J: TRBJ2-5; length: 12; size: large; D: .; V: TRBV29-1
CDR3: CASNYDRLYTGELFF; DNA: TGTGCCAGCAACTACGACAGGCTTTACACCGGGGAGCTGTTTTTT; J: TRBJ2-2; length: 15; size: few; D: .; V: TRBV6-2/TRBV6-3
CDR3: CASSLAPSYINEQFF; DNA: TGTGCCAGCAGCTTAGCCCCGAGCTATATCAATGAGCAGTTCTTC; J: TRBJ2-1; length: 15; size: .; D: .; V: TRBV7-2
CDR3: CASGLGPMNTEAFF; DNA: TGTGCTAGTGGTTTGGGACCGATGAACACTGAAGCTTTCTTT; J: TRBJ1-1; length: 14; size: .; D: .; V: TRBV12-5
CDR3: CASRSSSTDTQYF; DNA: TGTGCCAGCAGATCTTCAAGCACAGATACGCAGTATTTT; J: TRBJ2-3; length: 13; size: .; D: .; V: TRBV5-4
CDR3: CAWMAVAKNIQYF; DNA: TGTGCCTGGATGGCGGTGGCCAAAAACATTCAGTACTTC; J: TRBJ2-4; length: 13; size: few; D: .; V: TRBV30
CDR3: CSARDAPWGLFF; DNA: TGCAGTGCTAGAGATGCGCCGTGGGGACTGTTTTTT; J: TRBJ1-4; length: 12; size: few; D: .; V: TRBV20-1
CDR3: CASIGTSGHEQFF; DNA: TGTGCCAGCATTGGGACTAGCGGGCATGAGCAGTTCTTC; J: TRBJ2-1; length: 13; size: .; D: TRBD2; V: TRBV2
CDR3: CATSGERLNYGYTF; DNA: TGTGCCACCTCAGGCGAACGACTGAACTATGGCTACACCTTC; J: TRBJ1-2; length: 14; size: few; D: .; V: TRBV24-1
CDR3: CSAPRQHSGNTIYF; DNA: TGCAGTGCCCCCCGACAGCACTCTGGAAACACCATATATTTT; J: TRBJ1-3; length: 14; size: .; D: .; V: TRBV20-1
CDR3: CASTLEGEGNTEAFF; DNA: TGTGCCAGCACCCTAGAGGGGGAAGGGAACACTGAAGCTTTCTTT; J: TRBJ1-1; length: 15; size: .; D: .; V: TRBV2
CDR3: CASSLAKSQGRYGYTF; DNA: TGTGCCAGCAGTTTAGCGAAGTCACAGGGCCGCTATGGCTACACCTTC; J: TRBJ1-2; length: 16; size: few; D: .; V: TRBV12-3/TRBV12-4
CDR3: CASSTFTRQGTDYEQYF; DNA: TGTGCCAGCAGCACATTTACGCGACAGGGGACGGATTACGAGCAGTACTTC; J: TRBJ2-7; length: 17; size: few; D: TRBD1; V: TRBV27
CDR3: CASSLYPGRGPYEQYF; DNA: TGTGCCAGCAGCTTATATCCCGGACGGGGCCCCTACGAGCAGTACTTC; J: TRBJ2-7; length: 16; size: .; D: .; V: TRBV7-2
CDR3: CASKRGGGNEKLFF; DNA: TGTGCCAGCAAACGCGGGGGTGGTAATGAAAAACTGTTTTTT; J: TRBJ1-4; length: 14; size: .; D: .; V: TRBV13
CDR3: CASSYGFSYEQYF; DNA: TGTGCCAGCAGTTATGGGTTTTCCTACGAGCAGTACTTC; J: TRBJ2-7; length: 13; size: few; D: .; V: TRBV6-2/TRBV6-3
CDR3: CASTLTSTDTQYF; DNA: TGTGCCAGCACCCTGACGAGCACAGATACGCAGTATTTT; J: TRBJ2-3; length: 13; size: .; D: .; V: TRBV12-3/TRBV12-4
CDR3: CASSERFFRDEQYF; DNA: TGTGCCAGCAGTGAACGGTTCTTCAGAGACGAGCAGTACTTC; J: TRBJ2-7; length: 14; size: .; D: .; V: TRBV2
CDR3: CSATSPPDTQYF; DNA: TGCAGCGCAACTAGTCCTCCAGATACGCAGTATTTT; J: TRBJ2-3; length: 12; size: few; D: .; V: TRBV29-1
CDR3: CASSRQGYTGELFF; DNA: TGTGCCAGCTCACGACAGGGGTACACCGGGGAGCTGTTTTTT; J: TRBJ2-2; length: 14; size: few; D: TRBD1; V: TRBV18
CDR3: CASSRHAHQPQHF; DNA: TGTGCCAGCAGCCGTCATGCACATCAGCCCCAGCATTTT; J: TRBJ1-5; length: 13; size: .; D: .; V: TRBV6-2/TRBV6-3
CDR3: CASSYTGDTQYF; DNA: TGTGCCAGCAGTTACACGGGGGATACGCAGTATTTT; J: TRBJ2-3; length: 12; size: few; D: .; V: TRBV6-2/TRBV6-3